The TCR beta chain under discussion was sequenced for a study of blood T cell repertoires in COVID-19. This clone has a handful of counts. Only in-frame clones appear in the TCRdb table, and some are missing; sequencing was by immunoSEQ multiplex PCR. The table shows about 67,000 clones, with 80% to 90% occurring only once. The sequence was obtained from a man aged 50 to 60 with active COVID-19. Specimen: peripheral blood.

The CDR3 reads CASSESAGDGTDTQYF. CDR3 in DNA: TGTGCCAGCAGTGAGTCAGCGGGAGATGGGACAGATACGCAGTATTTT. This chain uses TRBV6-4 with TRBJ2-3; 8 bases are shared with TRBD2. The CDR3 loop spans 16 amino acids. Germline CDR1 is MRHNA and CDR2 is SNTAGT. V was pared by 3 bases and J by 3 bases, with 8 bases of the junction left unmatched.